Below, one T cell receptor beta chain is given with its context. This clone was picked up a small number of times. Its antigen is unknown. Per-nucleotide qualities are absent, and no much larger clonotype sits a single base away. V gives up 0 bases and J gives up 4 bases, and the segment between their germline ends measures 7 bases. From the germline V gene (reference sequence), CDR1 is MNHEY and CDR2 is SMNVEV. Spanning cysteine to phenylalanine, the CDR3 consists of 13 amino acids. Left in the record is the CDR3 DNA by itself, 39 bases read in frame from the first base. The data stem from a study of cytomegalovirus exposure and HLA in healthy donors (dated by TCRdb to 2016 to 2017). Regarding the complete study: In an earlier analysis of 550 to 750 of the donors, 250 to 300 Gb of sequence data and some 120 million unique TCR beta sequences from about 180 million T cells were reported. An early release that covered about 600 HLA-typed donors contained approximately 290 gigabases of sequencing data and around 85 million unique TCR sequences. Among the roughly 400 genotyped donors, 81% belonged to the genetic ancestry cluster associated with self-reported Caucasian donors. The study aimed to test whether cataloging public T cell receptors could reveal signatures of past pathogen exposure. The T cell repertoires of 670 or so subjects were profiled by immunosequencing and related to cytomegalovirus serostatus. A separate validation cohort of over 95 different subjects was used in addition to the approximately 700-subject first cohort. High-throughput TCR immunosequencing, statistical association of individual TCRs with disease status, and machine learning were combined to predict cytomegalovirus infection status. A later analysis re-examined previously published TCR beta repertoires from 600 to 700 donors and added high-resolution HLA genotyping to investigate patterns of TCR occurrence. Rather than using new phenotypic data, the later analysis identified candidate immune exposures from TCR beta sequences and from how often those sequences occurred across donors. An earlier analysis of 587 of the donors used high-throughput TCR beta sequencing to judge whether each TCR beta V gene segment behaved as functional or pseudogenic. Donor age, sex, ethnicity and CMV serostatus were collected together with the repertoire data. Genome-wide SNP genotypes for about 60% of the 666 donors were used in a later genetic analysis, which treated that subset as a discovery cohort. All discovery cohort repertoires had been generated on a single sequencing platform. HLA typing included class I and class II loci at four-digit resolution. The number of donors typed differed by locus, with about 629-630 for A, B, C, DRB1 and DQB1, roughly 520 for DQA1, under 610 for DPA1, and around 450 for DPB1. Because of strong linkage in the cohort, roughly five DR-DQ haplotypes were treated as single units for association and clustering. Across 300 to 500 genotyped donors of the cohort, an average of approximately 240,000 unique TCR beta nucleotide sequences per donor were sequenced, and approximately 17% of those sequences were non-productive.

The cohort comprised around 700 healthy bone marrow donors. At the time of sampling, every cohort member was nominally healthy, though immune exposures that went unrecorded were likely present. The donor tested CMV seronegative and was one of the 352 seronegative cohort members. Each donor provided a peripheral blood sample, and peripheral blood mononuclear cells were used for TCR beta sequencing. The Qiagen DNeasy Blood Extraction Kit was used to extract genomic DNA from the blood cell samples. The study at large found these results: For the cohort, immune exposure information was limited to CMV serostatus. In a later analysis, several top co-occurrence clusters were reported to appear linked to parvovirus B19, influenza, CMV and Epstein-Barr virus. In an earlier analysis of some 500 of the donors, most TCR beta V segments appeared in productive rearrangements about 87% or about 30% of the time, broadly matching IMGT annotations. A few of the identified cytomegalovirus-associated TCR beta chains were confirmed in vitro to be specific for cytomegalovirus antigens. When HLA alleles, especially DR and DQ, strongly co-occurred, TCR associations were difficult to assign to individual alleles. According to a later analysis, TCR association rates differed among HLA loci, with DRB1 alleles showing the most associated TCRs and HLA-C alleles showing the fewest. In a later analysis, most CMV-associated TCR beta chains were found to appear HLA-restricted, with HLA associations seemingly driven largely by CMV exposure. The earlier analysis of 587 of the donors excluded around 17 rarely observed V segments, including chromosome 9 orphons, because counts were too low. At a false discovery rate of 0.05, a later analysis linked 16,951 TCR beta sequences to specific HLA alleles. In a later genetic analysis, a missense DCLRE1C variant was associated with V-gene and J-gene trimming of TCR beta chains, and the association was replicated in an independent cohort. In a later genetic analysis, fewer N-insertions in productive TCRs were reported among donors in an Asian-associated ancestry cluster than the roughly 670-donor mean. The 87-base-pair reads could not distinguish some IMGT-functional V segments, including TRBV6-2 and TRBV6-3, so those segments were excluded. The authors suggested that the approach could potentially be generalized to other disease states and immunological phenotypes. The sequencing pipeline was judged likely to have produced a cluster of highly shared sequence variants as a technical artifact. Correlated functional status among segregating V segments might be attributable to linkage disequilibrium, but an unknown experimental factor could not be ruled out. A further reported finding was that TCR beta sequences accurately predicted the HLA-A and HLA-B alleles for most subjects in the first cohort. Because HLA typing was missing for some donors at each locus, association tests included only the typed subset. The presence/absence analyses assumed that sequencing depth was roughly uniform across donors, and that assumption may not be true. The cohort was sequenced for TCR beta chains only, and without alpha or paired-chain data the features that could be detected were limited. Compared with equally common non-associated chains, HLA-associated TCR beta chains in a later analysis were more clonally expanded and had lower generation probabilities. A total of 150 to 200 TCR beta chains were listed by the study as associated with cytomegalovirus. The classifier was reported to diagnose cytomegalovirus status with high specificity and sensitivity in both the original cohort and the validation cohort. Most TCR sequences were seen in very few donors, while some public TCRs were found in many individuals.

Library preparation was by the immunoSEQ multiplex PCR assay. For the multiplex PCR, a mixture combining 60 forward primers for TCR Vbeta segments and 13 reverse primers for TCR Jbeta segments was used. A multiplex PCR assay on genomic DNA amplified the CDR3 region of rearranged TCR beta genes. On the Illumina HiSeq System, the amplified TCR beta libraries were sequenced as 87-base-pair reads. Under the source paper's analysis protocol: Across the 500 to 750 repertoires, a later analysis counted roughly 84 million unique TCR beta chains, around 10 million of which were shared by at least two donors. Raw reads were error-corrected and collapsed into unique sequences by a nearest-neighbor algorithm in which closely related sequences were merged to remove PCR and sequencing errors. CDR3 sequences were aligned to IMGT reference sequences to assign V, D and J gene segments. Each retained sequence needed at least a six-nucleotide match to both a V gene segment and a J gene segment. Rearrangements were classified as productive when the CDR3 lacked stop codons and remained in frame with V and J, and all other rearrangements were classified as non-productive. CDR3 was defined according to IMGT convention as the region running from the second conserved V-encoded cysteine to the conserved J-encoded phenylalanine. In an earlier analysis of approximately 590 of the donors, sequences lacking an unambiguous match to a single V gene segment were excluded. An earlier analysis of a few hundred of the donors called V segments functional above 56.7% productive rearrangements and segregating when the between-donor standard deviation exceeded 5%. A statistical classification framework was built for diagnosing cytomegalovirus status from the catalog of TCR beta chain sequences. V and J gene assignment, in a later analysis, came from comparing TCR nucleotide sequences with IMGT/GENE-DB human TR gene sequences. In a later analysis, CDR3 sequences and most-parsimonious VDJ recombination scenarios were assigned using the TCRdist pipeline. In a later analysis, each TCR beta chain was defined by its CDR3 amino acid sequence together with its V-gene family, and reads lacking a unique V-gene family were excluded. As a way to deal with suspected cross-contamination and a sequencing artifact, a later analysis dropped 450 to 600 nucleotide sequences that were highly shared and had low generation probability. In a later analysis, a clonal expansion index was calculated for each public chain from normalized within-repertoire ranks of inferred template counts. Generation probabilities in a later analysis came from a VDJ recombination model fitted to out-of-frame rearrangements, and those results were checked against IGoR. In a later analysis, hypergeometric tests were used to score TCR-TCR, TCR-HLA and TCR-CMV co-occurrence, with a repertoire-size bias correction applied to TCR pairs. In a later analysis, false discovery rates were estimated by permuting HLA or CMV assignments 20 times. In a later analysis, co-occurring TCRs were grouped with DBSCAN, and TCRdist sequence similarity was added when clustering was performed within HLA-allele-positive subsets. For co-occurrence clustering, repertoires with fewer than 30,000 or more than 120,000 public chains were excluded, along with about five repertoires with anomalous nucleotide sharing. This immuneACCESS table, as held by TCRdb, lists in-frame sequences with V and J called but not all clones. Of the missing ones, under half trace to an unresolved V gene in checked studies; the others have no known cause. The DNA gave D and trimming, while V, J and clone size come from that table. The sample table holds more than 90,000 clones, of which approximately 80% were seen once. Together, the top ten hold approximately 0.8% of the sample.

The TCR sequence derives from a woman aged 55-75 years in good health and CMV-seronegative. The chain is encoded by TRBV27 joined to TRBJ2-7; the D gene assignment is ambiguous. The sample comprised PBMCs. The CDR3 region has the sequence CASSLSSRYEQYF. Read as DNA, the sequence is TGTGCCAGCAGTTTATCGTCCAGGTACGAGCAGTACTTC.